The clone carrying this T cell receptor (beta chain) was found many times. Its antigen is undetermined. The TCRbeta library was prepared with unique molecular identifiers. TCRdb analysed the PCR reads with MiXCR anew, one entry per CDR3 protein. Here the sample spans about 260,000 distinct CDR3 sequences, roughly 12% being singletons. The CDR3 spans 14 residues. Trimming took 7 bases from V and 0 from J, leaving 13 bases between them. Looked up from germline, CDR1 is MDHEN and CDR2 is SYDVKM. The data stem from a study of T-cell reconstitution after alpha-beta-depleted transplantation in children. Study-wide results and limits: The study traced high day-60 TCRbeta diversity in some patients to surviving recipient T cells and thymic progenitors. T-cell numbers and diversity, one year after transplant, stemmed largely from T cells that were newly produced. There were reportedly several hundred expanded graft clones from which alpha-beta T cells came about two months after transplant.

The chain uses TRBV28 and TRBJ2-7; D remains ambiguous. The sequence was obtained from a male patient between 2 and 15 years old who had a stem cell transplant for chronic granulomatous disease, so the T cells may come from the graft donor. The input for sequencing was peripheral blood, taken 180 days after TCRalphabeta/CD19-depleted stem cell transplant. This CDR3 reads CASTPTGHSYEQYF. CDR3 nucleotides: TGTGCCAGCACCCCGACGGGTCACTCCTACGAGCAGTACTTC.